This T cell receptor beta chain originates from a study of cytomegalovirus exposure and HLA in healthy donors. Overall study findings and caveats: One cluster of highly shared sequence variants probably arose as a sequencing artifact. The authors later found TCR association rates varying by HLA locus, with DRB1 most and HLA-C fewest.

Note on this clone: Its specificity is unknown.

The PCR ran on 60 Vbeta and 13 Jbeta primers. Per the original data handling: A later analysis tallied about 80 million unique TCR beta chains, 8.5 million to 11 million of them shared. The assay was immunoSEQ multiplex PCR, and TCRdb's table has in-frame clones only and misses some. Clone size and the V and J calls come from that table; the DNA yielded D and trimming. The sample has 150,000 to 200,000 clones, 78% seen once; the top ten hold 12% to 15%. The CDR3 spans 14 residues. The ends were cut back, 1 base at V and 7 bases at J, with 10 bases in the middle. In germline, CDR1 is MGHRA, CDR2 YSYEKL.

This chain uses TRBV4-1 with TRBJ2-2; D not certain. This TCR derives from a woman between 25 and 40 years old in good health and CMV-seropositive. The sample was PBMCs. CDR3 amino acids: CASSQARLNGELFF. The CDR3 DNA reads TGCGCCAGCAGCCAAGCCAGGCTGAACGGGGAGCTGTTTTTT.